Listed below are T cell receptor beta chains from one sample, sequenced in a study of control samples from healthy donors and cancer patients. Only in-frame clones appear in the TCRdb table, and some are missing; sequencing was by immunoSEQ multiplex PCR. Altogether over 110,000 clones are present, around 90% being singletons, with the ten largest covering approximately 10%. The sample was blood. These TCRs come from a man aged 25-40 years in good health. Both conserved end residues are part of each CDR3. Each record gives: CDR3 protein, CDR3 DNA, D gene, J gene, clone size, V gene. The D gene is left open where the match is weak. Clone size is shown for a subset of rows, as once, few, many or a class of expanded clone.

CDR3 protein: CASSLISGPGVGGYTF
CDR3 DNA: TGTGCCAGCAGCTTAATATCCGGACCGGGTGTAGGTGGCTACACCTTC
D gene: -
J gene: TRBJ1-2
clone size: -
V gene: TRBV5-5

CDR3 protein: CASSDSEYNEQFF
CDR3 DNA: TGTGCCAGCAGTGACTCGGAATACAATGAGCAGTTCTTC
D gene: -
J gene: TRBJ2-1
clone size: few
V gene: TRBV6-4

CDR3 protein: CASSFRVNTEAFF
CDR3 DNA: TGTGCCAGCAGTTTTAGGGTGAACACTGAAGCTTTCTTT
D gene: -
J gene: TRBJ1-1
clone size: -
V gene: TRBV27

CDR3 protein: CASSYGQGNEQYF
CDR3 DNA: TGTGCCAGCAGTTACGGACAGGGCAACGAGCAGTACTTC
D gene: TRBD1
J gene: TRBJ2-7
clone size: -
V gene: TRBV6-2/TRBV6-3

CDR3 protein: CASSDRTGTSVRSFF
CDR3 DNA: TGTGCCAGCAGTGATCGAACCGGGACATCGGTCCGATCTTTCTTT
D gene: -
J gene: TRBJ1-1
clone size: -
V gene: TRBV25-1

CDR3 protein: CASRQTLAGAYEQFF
CDR3 DNA: TGTGCCAGCAGGCAGACTTTAGCGGGAGCGTATGAGCAGTTCTTC
D gene: TRBD2
J gene: TRBJ2-1
clone size: -
V gene: TRBV6-5

CDR3 protein: CASSLTPRDYTF
CDR3 DNA: TGTGCCAGCAGCTTAACCCCCAGAGACTACACCTTC
D gene: -
J gene: TRBJ1-2
clone size: -
V gene: TRBV7-2

CDR3 protein: CASSSVTGRNEKLFF
CDR3 DNA: TGTGCCAGCAGCTCGGTGACAGGACGTAATGAAAAACTGTTTTTT
D gene: -
J gene: TRBJ1-4
clone size: -
V gene: TRBV11-2

CDR3 protein: CASSSGQTRTYTF
CDR3 DNA: TGTGCCAGCAGTTCGGGACAGACTAGGACCTACACCTTC
D gene: TRBD1
J gene: TRBJ1-2
clone size: -
V gene: TRBV28

CDR3 protein: CASIYSLNTEAFF
CDR3 DNA: TGTGCCAGCATATATAGCTTGAACACTGAAGCTTTCTTT
D gene: -
J gene: TRBJ1-1
clone size: -
V gene: TRBV28

CDR3 protein: CASSVGLNEKLFF
CDR3 DNA: TGTGCCAGCAGCGTAGGGCTAAATGAAAAACTGTTTTTT
D gene: -
J gene: TRBJ1-4
clone size: -
V gene: TRBV9

CDR3 protein: CASSPSRGSVDAEAFF
CDR3 DNA: TGCGCCAGCAGCCCCAGTCGGGGCTCGGTTGACGCTGAAGCTTTCTTT
D gene: -
J gene: TRBJ1-1
clone size: once
V gene: TRBV5-1

CDR3 protein: CSDWTGNEQFF
CDR3 DNA: TGCAGCGACTGGACAGGGAATGAGCAGTTCTTC
D gene: TRBD1
J gene: TRBJ2-1
clone size: -
V gene: TRBV29-1

CDR3 protein: CASSLRDSENYGYTF
CDR3 DNA: TGCGCCAGCAGCCTCCGGGACAGCGAGAACTATGGCTACACCTTC
D gene: TRBD1
J gene: TRBJ1-2
clone size: -
V gene: TRBV4-1

CDR3 protein: CASSAGGLKSSYEQYF
CDR3 DNA: TGTGCCAGCAGCGCCGGGGGCCTTAAATCAAGCTACGAGCAGTACTTC
D gene: -
J gene: TRBJ2-7
clone size: -
V gene: TRBV9

CDR3 protein: CASSVAEDTQYF
CDR3 DNA: TGTGCCAGCAGCGTAGCTGAGGATACGCAGTATTTT
D gene: -
J gene: TRBJ2-3
clone size: -
V gene: TRBV9

CDR3 protein: CASSLGTGARAFF
CDR3 DNA: TGTGCCAGCAGCTTAGGGACAGGGGCACGTGCTTTCTTT
D gene: TRBD1
J gene: TRBJ1-1
clone size: -
V gene: TRBV11-2

CDR3 protein: CASSFGPRSGANVLTF
CDR3 DNA: TGTGCCAGCAGCTTTGGACCGCGCTCTGGGGCCAACGTCCTGACTTTC
D gene: -
J gene: TRBJ2-6
clone size: -
V gene: TRBV5-5

CDR3 protein: CASSRDLYMNTEAFF
CDR3 DNA: TGCGCCAGCAGCCGGGATCTTTATATGAACACTGAAGCTTTCTTT
D gene: -
J gene: TRBJ1-1
clone size: once
V gene: TRBV4-1

CDR3 protein: CASSPLGAGQPQHF
CDR3 DNA: TGTGCCAGCAGTCCTCTGGGGGCAGGACAGCCCCAGCATTTT
D gene: -
J gene: TRBJ1-5
clone size: -
V gene: TRBV6-5

CDR3 protein: CASSSDTGLYNEQFF
CDR3 DNA: TGTGCCAGCAGCTCTGATACAGGGCTTTACAATGAGCAGTTCTTC
D gene: -
J gene: TRBJ2-1
clone size: -
V gene: TRBV7-9

CDR3 protein: CASSGIRQAFQPQHF
CDR3 DNA: TGTGCCAGCAGCGGAATACGACAGGCGTTTCAGCCCCAGCATTTT
D gene: -
J gene: TRBJ1-5
clone size: -
V gene: TRBV7-8

CDR3 protein: CASSDRGLLNTEAFF
CDR3 DNA: TGTGCCAGCAGCGACAGGGGGCTCCTGAACACTGAAGCTTTCTTT
D gene: TRBD1
J gene: TRBJ1-1
clone size: -
V gene: TRBV11-2

CDR3 protein: CAWNYLGNTIYF
CDR3 DNA: TGTGCCTGGAACTATTTAGGAAACACCATATATTTT
D gene: -
J gene: TRBJ1-3
clone size: -
V gene: TRBV30

CDR3 protein: CASSEAGVRGNTIYF
CDR3 DNA: TGTGCCAGCAGTGAAGCGGGGGTGAGGGGAAACACCATATATTTT
D gene: -
J gene: TRBJ1-3
clone size: -
V gene: TRBV2

CDR3 protein: CASSFIVAGELFF
CDR3 DNA: TGTGCCAGCAGTTTTATCGTCGCCGGGGAGCTGTTTTTT
D gene: -
J gene: TRBJ2-2
clone size: -
V gene: TRBV12-3/TRBV12-4